This T cell receptor beta chain derives from a study of CD8+ T cells in alopecia areata. Across the study: Tofacitinib ran 6 to 18 months, followed by 6 months off drug.

As for treatment: oral pan-JAK inhibitor, 5-10 mg twice daily. Following RNA extraction, reverse transcription yielded cDNA that acted as the sequencing template. The protocol was immunoSEQ multiplex PCR, while the TCRdb copy is restricted to in-frame clones and leaves out a portion. The sample comprises fewer than 110,000 clones, under 90% of which are singletons, and 11% rests with the top ten. Looked up from germline, CDR1 is SEHNR and CDR2 is FQNEAQ (reference sequence). The germline V and J ends were trimmed by 5 bases and 5 bases, with 10 bases remaining between them. The CDR3 has 13 residues. The sample here was CD8+ T cells sorted from blood, taken around week 31, from a patient treated with tofacitinib. This TCR was recovered from a human donor with alopecia areata. V and J are TRBV7-9 and TRBJ2-1; D is perhaps TRBD2 (5 bases). This CDR3 is CASSHSGDNEQFF. The CDR3 DNA reads TGTGCCAGCAGCCATTCCGGGGACAATGAGCAGTTCTTC.